Sequencing of this TCR beta chain was carried out in a study of tumor and adjacent non-tumor tissue in lung cancer. This clonotype occurred many times. RNA was extracted from bulk tissue without any cell sorting. The CDR3 is 14 amino acids. V was shortened by 5 bases and J by 4 bases, with 13 bases between the two germline ends. Three rounds of nested PCR, following a modified ARM-PCR protocol, produced the TCRbeta library. From the multiplex PCR reads, TCRdb called clonotypes with MiXCR, one entry per CDR3 protein. Of some 99,000 distinct CDR3 sequences listed, roughly 80% are singletons. The TCR sequence derives from a woman aged 55 to 70 with non-small cell lung cancer. The specimen sequenced was lung tumor tissue. The chain has TRBV12-3 or TRBV12-4 and TRBJ2-3; D gene uncertain. CDR3 nucleotide sequence: TGTGCCAGCAGTCTCCAGGTACAATCAGATACGCAGTATTTT. Its translation: CASSLQVQSDTQYF.